Here is one TCR beta chain with its context. The data derive from a study of blood T cell repertoires in COVID-19. With 4 bases removed from V and 11 bases from J, the gap between germline ends came to 13 bases. Germline V CDR1 and CDR2: SGDLS, YYNGEE. This CDR3 has 13 amino acids. Here immunoSEQ multiplex PCR was the method, and the copy in TCRdb shows in-frame clones only, minus some. The table records 350,000 to 450,000 clones, 70% to 90% of them present only once. Sequenced sample: PBMCs or T cells enriched from blood (not recorded which). The chain links TRBV9 to TRBJ1-6, with a possible D match to TRBD1 (5 bases). This receptor was taken from a woman between 18 and 29 years old who had been exposed to COVID-19. CDR3 in DNA: TGTGCCAGCAGCTCCGGGACTATAACACCCCTCCACTTT. It codes for CASSSGTITPLHF.